This T cell receptor beta chain stems from a study of OX40 agonist ivuxolimab in advanced cancers. Turning to this clone: Its antigen remains unidentified.

Only in-frame clones appear in the TCRdb table, and some are missing; sequencing was by immunoSEQ multiplex PCR. The sample holds about 73,000 clones; around 90% are singletons and the top ten take 0.44%. Regarding the study as a whole: The antigen specificity of the peripheral T cells (those that were expanded) was not determined. Low normalized T-cell clonal expansion was additionally recorded for some nonresponders. On average, CD8+ T cells showed a greater number of expanded clones than CD4+. CD4+ and CD8+ blood T cells expanded clonally by week 6 at 0.1 to 3.0 mg/kg.

CDR1 is SGDLS, CDR2 YYNGEE, per germline. V dropped 4 bases and J dropped 3 bases, with 19 bases sitting between them. The CDR3 sequence is 16 residues long. The sequenced sample was CD4+ or CD8+ T cells sorted from blood, obtained in a trial of the OX40 agonist ivuxolimab. The origin of this receptor is an adult with an advanced solid tumor such as melanoma, head and neck, liver or kidney cancer. This sequence joins TRBV9 and TRBJ2-5; D remains ambiguous. CDR3 sequence reads: CASSPPRSSGKETQYF. The CDR3 coding sequence is TGTGCCAGCAGCCCCCCCCGATCCTCAGGAAAAGAGACCCAGTACTTC.